A selection of T cell receptor beta chains follows, all from one sample in a study of cytomegalovirus exposure and HLA in healthy donors. Generated by immunoSEQ multiplex PCR, the TCRdb table keeps only in-frame clones and is missing some. This table holds around 76,000 clones. Sequencing was carried out using PBMCs. The receptors originated from a woman in her sixties or seventies in good health and CMV-seronegative. Each CDR3 is given with its conserved first and last residue. D genes are given only for firm matches.

D gene: NA; J gene: TRBJ1-1; V gene: TRBV28; CDR3 protein: CASSFRAFPNTEAFF; CDR3 DNA: TGTGCCAGCAGTTTTCGCGCGTTTCCGAACACTGAAGCTTTCTTT
D gene: TRBD2; J gene: TRBJ2-1; V gene: TRBV4-3; CDR3 protein: CASSQDHSGVSYNEQFF; CDR3 DNA: TGCGCCAGCAGCCAGGACCATAGCGGGGTCTCCTACAATGAGCAGTTCTTC
D gene: TRBD1; J gene: TRBJ1-1; V gene: TRBV19; CDR3 protein: CASSRDRGGPLRAEAFF; CDR3 DNA: TGTGCCAGTAGTAGGGACAGGGGGGGACCGCTTAGGGCTGAAGCTTTCTTT
D gene: TRBD1; J gene: TRBJ2-7; V gene: TRBV2; CDR3 protein: CASSLTGKDEQYF; CDR3 DNA: TGTGCCAGCAGTTTGACAGGGAAGGACGAGCAGTACTTC
D gene: NA; J gene: TRBJ1-2; V gene: TRBV28; CDR3 protein: CASSFGGQAYGYTF; CDR3 DNA: TGTGCCAGCAGTTTTGGAGGGCAGGCCTATGGCTACACCTTC
D gene: NA; J gene: TRBJ2-3; V gene: TRBV4-2; CDR3 protein: CASSPQLSPGTDTQYF; CDR3 DNA: TGTGCCAGCAGCCCGCAGCTATCACCGGGGACAGATACGCAGTATTTT
D gene: NA; J gene: TRBJ2-7; V gene: TRBV7-2; CDR3 protein: CASSWAGTGEQYF; CDR3 DNA: TGTGCCAGCAGCTGGGCAGGCACGGGAGAGCAGTACTTC
D gene: TRBD1; J gene: TRBJ1-4; V gene: TRBV5-1; CDR3 protein: CASSRTGGAGEEKLFF; CDR3 DNA: TGCGCCAGCAGCCGGACAGGGGGTGCCGGAGAGGAAAAACTGTTTTTT
D gene: NA; J gene: TRBJ2-7; V gene: TRBV18; CDR3 protein: CATSMGLYEQYF; CDR3 DNA: TGTGCCACATCCATGGGGCTCTACGAGCAGTACTTC
D gene: TRBD2; J gene: TRBJ2-7; V gene: TRBV5-4; CDR3 protein: CASSFTSGSYEQYF; CDR3 DNA: TGTGCCAGCAGCTTTACTAGCGGCTCCTACGAGCAGTACTTC
D gene: TRBD1; J gene: TRBJ1-5; V gene: TRBV19; CDR3 protein: CASSIEGQFGSNQPQHF; CDR3 DNA: TGTGCCAGTAGTATAGAGGGACAGTTTGGGAGCAATCAGCCCCAGCATTTT
D gene: NA; J gene: TRBJ1-4; V gene: TRBV21-1; CDR3 protein: CASSSGTGEKLFF; CDR3 DNA: TGTGCCAGCAGCTCCGGGACTGGGGAAAAACTGTTTTTT
D gene: NA; J gene: TRBJ2-3; V gene: TRBV6-6; CDR3 protein: CASNPQGESTDTQYF; CDR3 DNA: TGTGCCAGCAACCCACAGGGAGAAAGCACAGATACGCAGTATTTT
D gene: NA; J gene: TRBJ1-6; V gene: TRBV6-5; CDR3 protein: CASSYEPGNNSPLHF; CDR3 DNA: TGTGCCAGCAGTTATGAGCCAGGGAATAATTCACCCCTCCACTTT
D gene: TRBD2; J gene: TRBJ2-3; V gene: TRBV4-2; CDR3 protein: CASSQDSPGGADTQYF; CDR3 DNA: TGTGCCAGCAGCCAAGATAGCCCGGGAGGCGCAGATACGCAGTATTTT
D gene: NA; J gene: TRBJ1-2; V gene: TRBV30; CDR3 protein: CAWSSGNYGYTF; CDR3 DNA: TGTGCCTGGAGTTCGGGAAACTATGGCTACACCTTC
D gene: TRBD2; J gene: TRBJ2-1; V gene: TRBV27; CDR3 protein: CASSLSSGKRYNEQFF; CDR3 DNA: TGTGCCAGCAGTTTGTCTAGCGGGAAGCGTTACAATGAGCAGTTCTTC
D gene: TRBD2; J gene: TRBJ2-1; V gene: TRBV7-2; CDR3 protein: CASSLLLANEQFF; CDR3 DNA: TGTGCCAGCAGCTTACTACTAGCGAATGAGCAGTTCTTC